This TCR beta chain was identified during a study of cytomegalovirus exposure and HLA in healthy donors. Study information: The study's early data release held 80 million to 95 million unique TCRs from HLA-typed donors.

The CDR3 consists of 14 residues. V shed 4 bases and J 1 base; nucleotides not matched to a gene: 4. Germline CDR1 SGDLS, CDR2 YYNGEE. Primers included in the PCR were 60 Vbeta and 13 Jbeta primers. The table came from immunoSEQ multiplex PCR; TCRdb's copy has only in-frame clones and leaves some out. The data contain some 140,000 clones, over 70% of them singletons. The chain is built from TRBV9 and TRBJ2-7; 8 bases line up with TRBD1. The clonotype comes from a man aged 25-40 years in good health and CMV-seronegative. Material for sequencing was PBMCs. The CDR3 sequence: CASSSDRDSYEQYF. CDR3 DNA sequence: TGTGCCAGCAGCTCGGACAGGGATTCCTACGAGCAGTACTTC.